One sample yielded the 29 T cell receptor beta chains listed below, sequenced in a study of CD8 T cells in ankylosing spondylitis. Study outcomes and limitations: Seven or eight highly homologous variants made up a TCR beta motif, and this motif appeared characteristic of ankylosing spondylitis blood.

Their specific antigens are unknown. MiXCR was run by TCRdb on the 5' RACE reads, yielding one entry per CDR3 protein. Among some 840,000 distinct CDR3 sequences, approximately 12% were seen once, and the ten largest hold about 0.49%. Sequenced: blood, either unsorted or a sorted T cell fraction (not recorded which). These receptors were taken from a male donor with ankylosing spondylitis.

The chain couples TRBV7-2 to TRBJ2-1; D not certain. V shed 5 bases and J shed 5 bases, with 7 bases lying between them. Germline V gives CDR1 SGHTA, CDR2 FQGNSA. The CDR3 totals 12 residues. CDR3 residues: CASSPAHNEQFF. DNA for the CDR3: TGTGCCAGCAGCCCAGCGCACAATGAGCAGTTCTTC.

This clonotype has ten or more counts. V and J are TRBV15 and TRBJ1-2; D might be TRBD1 (5 bases). The germline V gene encodes CDR1 LNHNV and CDR2 YYDKDF (reference sequence). CDR3 size: 14 residues. V lost 0 bases and J 8 bases, leaving 13 bases between the germline ends. The CDR3 loop reads CATSRDVVGRGYTF. CDR3 DNA: TGTGCCACCAGCAGAGATGTCGTGGGGCGAGGCTACACCTTC. Supplemented by reference TRBV15 and TRBJ1-2, the full variable domain reads DAMVIQNPRYQVTQFGKPVTLSCSQTLNHNVMYWYQQKSSQAPKLLFHYYDKDFNNEADTPDNFQSRRPNTSFCFLDIRSPGLGDTAMYLCATSRDVVGRGYTFGSGTRLTVV.

This clonotype was counted only a few times. This sequence joins TRBV7-2 and TRBJ2-1; perhaps TRBD2 as D (7 bases). The germline V gene encodes CDR1 SGHTA and CDR2 FQGNSA. The CDR3 is made up of 13 amino acids. The V gene lost 1 base and the J gene lost 10 bases, with 11 bases spanning the gap. The CDR3, as DNA: TGTGCCAGCAGCTTAGGCGGGGGCCCGGAGCAGTTCTTC. It translates to CASSLGGGPEQFF.

The chain joins TRBV5-8 to TRBJ2-3; possible D gene TRBD2, 5 bases. Trimming took 2 bases from V and 2 from J, leaving 12 bases between them. Per the germline V gene, CDR1 is SGHTS and CDR2 is YDEGEE. This CDR3 comprises 15 residues. This chain's CDR3 is CASSLGVAPTDTQYF. The CDR3 DNA reads as TGTGCCAGCAGCTTAGGAGTAGCGCCCACAGATACGCAGTATTTT.

The V call is TRBV4-2, the J call TRBJ2-4, with 8 bases that match TRBD2. CDR3 size: 15 residues. J gave up 6 bases and V 1 base, and 5 bases lay outside the gene matches. Germline lookup yields CDR1 LGHNA and CDR2 YNFKEQ. CDR3 sequence: CASSQVGGAGNIQYF. In nucleotides, the CDR3 is TGTGCCAGCAGCCAAGTCGGGGGGGCCGGAAACATTCAGTACTTC.

CDR3 DNA: TGTGCCATCAGTGAGTCAAATAGGAGGACCGGGGAGCTGTTTTTT. Protein: CAISESNRRTGELFF. The chain is built from TRBV10-3 and TRBJ2-2, with D tentatively TRBD2 (5 bases). With 0 bases removed from V and 5 bases from J, the gap between germline ends came to 10 bases. Germline V gives CDR1 ENHRY, CDR2 SYGVKD. The CDR3 length is 15 residues.

The chain carries TRBV18 and TRBJ2-5; the D gene is possibly TRBD2 (5 bases). This CDR3 region has 15 residues. CDR1 is KGHSH and CDR2 is LQKENI in the germline V gene. Trimming stripped 7 bases from V and 4 bases from J, with 19 bases between. This CDR3 is CASFQDWGFGETQYF. In DNA, the CDR3 is TGTGCCAGCTTCCAGGACTGGGGATTTGGAGAGACCCAGTACTTC.

This clonotype occurred many times. This chain connects TRBV20-1 to TRBJ1-5; the D gene is possibly TRBD1 (6 bases). Between the trimmed V and J ends, which lost 2 bases and 0 bases, there was a span of 8 bases. Germline CDR1 and CDR2: DFQATT and SNEGSKA (reference sequence). CDR3 length: 14 amino acids. Written as DNA, the CDR3 is TGCAGTGCTAGACGGACAGATAGCAATCAGCCCCAGCATTTT. Amino acids: CSARRTDSNQPQHF.

In this sample, this clonotype turned up a few times. This chain links TRBV27 with TRBJ1-1; D is ambiguous. Germline V CDR1 and CDR2: MNHEY, SMNVEV (reference sequence). The CDR3 length is 14 residues. V lost 4 bases and J 3 bases, leaving 12 bases between the germline ends. CDR3 loop: CASSSSWRDTEAFF. CDR3 in DNA: TGTGCCAGCAGTTCTAGCTGGAGGGACACTGAAGCTTTCTTT.

V and J are TRBV20-1 and TRBJ2-1; no clear D. The CDR3 sequence is 14 residues long. From germline, CDR1 is DFQATT and CDR2 SNEGSKA (reference sequence). V dropped 1 base and J dropped 0 bases, with 7 bases sitting between them. The CDR3: CSARGRNSYNEQFF. The CDR3 DNA reads as TGCAGTGCTAGAGGGCGCAACTCCTACAATGAGCAGTTCTTC.

The chain is built from TRBV30 and TRBJ2-5, with 7 bases aligning to TRBD2. J lost 8 bases, V lost 2 bases, and 14 bases had no gene match. CDR1 and CDR2 (germline): GTSNPN, SVGIG (reference sequence). The CDR3 runs to 15 residues. Here the CDR3 reads CAWSRSGAASGTQYF. CDR3 coding DNA: TGTGCCTGGAGTAGGAGCGGGGCCGCATCTGGTACCCAGTACTTC.

This clonotype was observed a few times. The chain has TRBV10-3 and TRBJ2-5; 7 positions agree with TRBD2. This CDR3 region has 14 residues. Germline V gives CDR1 ENHRY, CDR2 SYGVKD. J gave up 5 bases and V 0 bases, and 3 bases lay outside the gene matches. CDR3 region: CAISESELAETQYF. The CDR3 DNA is TGTGCCATCAGTGAGTCTGAACTAGCGGAGACCCAGTACTTC.

The table lists this clonotype with many counts. The J gene is TRBJ2-3, the V gene TRBV10-3; the D call may be TRBD1 or TRBD2 (5 bases each). The CDR3 runs 15 residues. V gave up 0 bases and J gave up 4 bases, with 11 bases separating them. Germline CDR1 and CDR2: ENHRY and SYGVKD. CDR3 loop: CAISESVEGSDTQYF. CDR3 coding DNA: TGTGCCATCAGTGAGTCGGTAGAGGGGTCAGATACGCAGTATTTT.

CDR3 sequence reads: CSARGDEAATNEKLFF. The CDR3, as DNA: TGCAGTGCTAGAGGCGACGAGGCAGCAACTAATGAAAAACTGTTTTTT. J is TRBJ1-4 and V is TRBV20-1; D not certain. The CDR3 is made up of 16 amino acids. Trimming pared 1 base from V and 0 bases from J, leaving 12 bases between. Per germline, CDR1 DFQATT and CDR2 SNEGSKA (reference sequence).

V usage is TRBV5-6 and J usage is TRBJ1-1; D is unclear. The V gene lost 2 bases and the J gene lost 4 bases, with 12 bases spanning the gap. The CDR3 totals 14 residues. CDR1 and CDR2 (germline): SGHDT, YYEEEE. The chain's CDR3 is CASSFFAVGTEAFF. CDR3 nucleotide sequence: TGTGCCAGCAGCTTCTTCGCGGTGGGCACTGAAGCTTTCTTT.

The V gene is TRBV7-3, the J gene TRBJ1-1; 7 positions match TRBD1. The CDR3 extends over 15 amino acids. The J segment lost 2 bases and the V segment lost 4 bases, leaving 7 bases of the junction unmatched. The germline V gene has CDR1 SGHTA and CDR2 FQGTGA. CDR3 amino acids: CASSSTGTANTEAFF. CDR3 nucleotides: TGTGCCAGCAGCTCAACCGGGACAGCAAACACTGAAGCTTTCTTT.

Only a few counts were recorded for this clonotype. The chain recombines TRBV15 with TRBJ1-5, with TRBD1 as a possible D gene (5 bases). CDR1 LNHNV and CDR2 YYDKDF come from the germline V gene (reference sequence). The CDR3 length is 15 residues. Trimming cost V 1 base and J 5 bases, with 12 bases left between them. CDR3 sequence (DNA): TGTGCCACCAGCAGAGGGGGCGTAGGGCATCAGCCCCAGCATTTT. This codes for CATSRGGVGHQPQHF.

This clonotype occurred a few times. As the CDR3 is not closed by the conserved phenylalanine or tryptophan, this likely results from a read error. Because the CDR3's place on the DNA is in doubt, the DNA is left out and the CDR3 is given as listed by TCRdb. The rearrangement joins TRBV27 to TRBJ1-6. Germline-derived CDR1 and CDR2 are MNHEY and SMNVEV (reference sequence). Both ends counted, the CDR3 spans 12 residues. The CDR3 sequence is CASNQIENYKNY.

The chain employs TRBV20-1 and TRBJ1-1; tentative D call: TRBD1 (6 bases). The germline gives CDR1 DFQATT, CDR2 SNEGSKA (reference sequence). The CDR3 covers 12 residues. V lost 5 bases and J lost 4, with 11 bases in between. CDR3 residues: CSAFGQTTEAFF. The CDR3 nucleotides read TGCAGTGCTTTCGGACAGACCACTGAAGCTTTCTTT.

The V and J genes are TRBV7-9 and TRBJ1-1; D uncertain. The V gene's germline CDR1 is SEHNR and CDR2 FQNEAQ (reference sequence). The V end was cut by 5 bases, the J end by 4 bases, with 17 bases between. The CDR3 loop spans 15 amino acids. CDR3 sequence (DNA): TGTGCCAGCAGCCACGGAAGCGTTTGGGGCACTGAAGCTTTCTTT. Its protein is CASSHGSVWGTEAFF.

This clonotype has a count of ten or more. V and J are TRBV6-1 and TRBJ2-1, with a tentative D call TRBD1 (5 bases). The CDR3 length is 14 residues. Trimming took off 5 bases at V and 3 bases at J, with 11 bases between the two ends. CDR1 and CDR2 from the germline V gene are MNHNS and SASEGT. The CDR3 region is CASSRPDSYNEQFF. The CDR3 DNA is TGTGCCAGCAGTCGCCCCGACAGCTACAATGAGCAGTTCTTC.

This clonotype came up many times. The chain uses TRBV12-3 or TRBV12-4 and TRBJ1-4, with 7 bases identical to TRBD1. This CDR3 is built from 15 residues. V gave up 6 bases and J gave up 4 bases; unmatched junction bases: 8. CDR3 sequence: CASSYPTGFNEKLFF. In DNA form, the CDR3 reads TGTGCCAGCAGCTACCCGACAGGGTTTAATGAAAAACTGTTTTTT.

There are a few counts of this clonotype. The CDR3 nucleotides read TGTGCCAGCAGCGTAGATGTGGAGGCCGGGGAGCTGTTTTTT. It codes for CASSVDVEAGELFF. V and J are TRBV9 and TRBJ2-2; D perhaps matches TRBD2 (5 bases). Per the germline V gene, CDR1 is SGDLS and CDR2 is YYNGEE. Between the trimmed V and J ends, which lost 0 bases and 6 bases, there was a span of 9 bases. The CDR3 is 14 residues long.

This clonotype has just a few counts. The chain recombines TRBV18 with TRBJ2-3, with D unclear. The CDR3 contains 11 residues. Germline V gene data show CDR1 as KGHSH and CDR2 as LQKENI. Trimming left V 10 bases short and J 4 bases short, with 9 bases between. Written as DNA, the CDR3 is TGTGCCACCCAGGATCCAGATACGCAGTATTTT. This encodes CATQDPDTQYF.

The chain carries TRBV11-2 and TRBJ2-7; a possible D gene is TRBD1 (6 bases). V was shortened by 6 bases and J by 2 bases, with 23 bases between the two germline ends. The CDR3 contains 17 residues. Germline lookup yields CDR1 SGHAT and CDR2 FQNNGV. The CDR3 sequence: CASRMLGAIKLPYEQYF. In DNA form, the CDR3 reads TGTGCCAGCAGGATGTTGGGGGCTATCAAACTTCCCTACGAGCAGTACTTC.

This clonotype was seen many times. The chain couples TRBV12-3 or TRBV12-4 to TRBJ2-1, with unresolved D. This CDR3 has 11 amino acids. With 2 bases removed from V and 9 bases from J, the gap between germline ends came to 5 bases. The CDR3 reads CASSLPREQFF. DNA for the CDR3: TGTGCCAGCAGTTTACCCCGTGAGCAGTTCTTC.

The gene calls are TRBV5-1 and TRBJ1-1; maybe TRBD1 (5 bases). The V end lost 0 bases, the J end lost 4 bases, and 10 bases lay between the germline ends. Germline V gene lookup returns CDR1 SGHRS and CDR2 YFSETQ. This CDR3 is built from 14 residues. CDR3 in amino acids: CASSLDGASTEAFF. In nucleotides, the CDR3 is TGCGCCAGCAGCTTGGACGGGGCTAGCACTGAAGCTTTCTTT.

At least ten counts were recorded for this clonotype. The genes are TRBV7-9 and TRBJ2-3, with 15 bases that match TRBD2. Germline loops: CDR1 SEHNR, CDR2 FQNEAQ (reference sequence). CDR3 length: 17 residues. Losses at the gene ends were 4 bases for V and 6 bases for J; bases not matched to a gene: 8. As DNA, the CDR3 is TGTGCCAGCAGCTCCCGGACTAGCGGGGGGGCCACGGATACGCAGTATTTT. Amino acids: CASSSRTSGGATDTQYF.

This clonotype came up many times. The V call is TRBV7-2, the J call TRBJ2-3; 7 bases are shared with TRBD1. Germline CDR1 is SGHTA and CDR2 is FQGNSA. This CDR3 is built from 15 residues. V was pared by 1 base and J by 4 bases, with 5 bases of the junction left unmatched. CDR3 coding DNA: TGTGCCAGCAGCTTAGGATACAGGGGAGCAGATACGCAGTATTTT. It yields the protein CASSLGYRGADTQYF.